The rows below give T cell receptor beta chains drawn from one sample of a study of CD8+ T cells in alopecia areata. The protocol was immunoSEQ multiplex PCR, while the TCRdb copy is restricted to in-frame clones and leaves out a portion. There are over 150,000 clones in the sample; about 53% occur only once, and 10% to 11% lies in the top ten. Here the sequenced sample was CD8+ T cells sorted from blood, taken at week 24, from a patient treated with tofacitinib. The receptors originated from a human donor with alopecia areata. Both conserved end residues are part of each CDR3. A D gene is named only where the DNA matches it firmly. Some rows have no size entry. The others give once, few or many, or a class for an expanded clone.

D | J | size | V | CDR3 | DNA
- | TRBJ2-7 | once | TRBV6-1 | CASSEGENYEQYF | TGTGCCAGCAGTGAGGGCGAAAACTACGAGCAGTACTTC
TRBD2 | TRBJ2-1 | - | TRBV11-2 | CASSLAGGQNEQFF | TGTGCCAGCAGCTTAGCGGGGGGGCAGAATGAGCAGTTCTTC
- | TRBJ1-1 | - | TRBV19 | CASSFETAEAFF | TGTGCCAGTAGTTTTGAAACAGCTGAAGCTTTCTTT
- | TRBJ2-1 | - | TRBV7-2 | CASSLGLKNNEQFF | TGTGCCAGCAGCTTGGGGCTCAAGAACAATGAGCAGTTCTTC
- | TRBJ2-1 | few | TRBV2 | CAEGGVRNEQFF | TGTGCCGAAGGAGGGGTGAGGAATGAGCAGTTCTTC
TRBD2 | TRBJ2-1 | - | TRBV9 | CASSVGIGGYNEQFF | TGTGCCAGCAGCGTAGGGATCGGGGGGTATAATGAGCAGTTCTTC
- | TRBJ1-2 | - | TRBV29-1 | CSVESRGDGGYTF | TGCAGCGTTGAAAGCAGGGGAGACGGAGGCTACACCTTC
- | TRBJ2-7 | - | TRBV5-4 | CASTPDGSYEQYF | TGTGCCAGCACCCCGGACGGCTCCTACGAGCAGTACTTC
- | TRBJ1-2 | once | TRBV6-6 | CASTPTSYGYTF | TGTGCCAGCACCCCGACGAGCTATGGCTACACCTTC
- | TRBJ1-5 | - | TRBV28 | CASSPSFGFANQPQHF | TGTGCCAGCAGCCCTTCGTTCGGGTTTGCCAATCAGCCCCAGCATTTT
- | TRBJ2-7 | - | TRBV29-1 | CSVLYSYEQYF | TGCAGCGTCCTTTATTCCTACGAGCAGTACTTC
- | TRBJ1-1 | - | TRBV27 | CASSLTGGGNTEAFF | TGTGCCAGCAGTTTGACAGGAGGTGGGAACACTGAAGCTTTCTTT
- | TRBJ1-1 | few | TRBV13 | CASSLGQRSEAFF | TGTGCCAGCAGCTTAGGACAGAGAAGCGAAGCTTTCTTT
- | TRBJ1-5 | few | TRBV2 | CASNISPQSNQPQHF | TGTGCCAGCAATATATCCCCGCAGTCCAATCAGCCCCAGCATTTT
- | TRBJ2-1 | - | TRBV12-5 | CASGSPDQYNEQFF | TGTGCTAGTGGTTCGCCCGATCAATACAATGAGCAGTTCTTC
- | TRBJ2-1 | - | TRBV11-2 | CASSLGLYNEQFF | TGTGCCAGCAGCTTAGGACTGTACAATGAGCAGTTCTTC
- | TRBJ2-1 | - | TRBV29-1 | CSVASNEQFF | TGCAGCGTTGCCAGCAATGAGCAGTTCTTC
- | TRBJ2-7 | - | TRBV29-1 | CSVEGGRSYEQYF | TGCAGCGTTGAAGGGGGGAGGTCCTACGAGCAGTACTTC
- | TRBJ1-4 | few | TRBV6-6 | CASSMTGQGEKLFF | TGTGCCAGCAGTATGACGGGACAAGGGGAAAAACTGTTTTTT
- | TRBJ2-7 | few | TRBV10-2 | CASSERLVPAEQYF | TGCGCCAGCAGTGAGCGGCTAGTACCCGCCGAGCAGTACTTC
- | TRBJ1-1 | - | TRBV28 | CASSSNEAFF | TGTGCCAGCAGTTCTAATGAAGCTTTCTTT
- | TRBJ2-1 | few | TRBV2 | CASQIIVSIFHNEQFF | TGTGCCAGCCAAATTATAGTTTCTATCTTCCACAATGAGCAGTTCTTC
- | TRBJ1-1 | - | TRBV5-4 | CASTMSGEWGTEAFF | TGTGCCAGCACCATGAGTGGGGAGTGGGGCACTGAAGCTTTCTTT
- | TRBJ1-1 | - | TRBV7-2 | CASSKQGWTDTEAFF | TGTGCCAGCAGCAAACAGGGTTGGACGGACACTGAAGCTTTCTTT
- | TRBJ2-5 | - | TRBV9 | CASSVSGAWQETQYF | TGTGCCAGCAGCGTATCGGGGGCCTGGCAAGAGACCCAGTACTTC
- | TRBJ2-3 | - | TRBV11-1 | CASSLARPSDTQYF | TGTGCCAGCAGCTTAGCGCGCCCCTCAGATACGCAGTATTTT
TRBD1 | TRBJ2-5 | - | TRBV27 | CASSASDRAQETQYF | TGTGCCAGCAGTGCCTCAGACAGGGCCCAAGAGACCCAGTACTTC
- | TRBJ2-1 | few | TRBV7-9 | CASSLSAESISNEQFF | TGTGCCAGCAGCTTATCGGCAGAAAGCATTAGTAATGAGCAGTTCTTC
TRBD1 | TRBJ2-7 | - | TRBV27 | CASSFGTAAYEQYF | TGTGCCAGCAGTTTCGGGACAGCTGCCTACGAGCAGTACTTC
- | TRBJ2-2 | - | TRBV15 | CATSIGQAGDGELFF | TGTGCCACCAGCATTGGGCAGGCTGGAGACGGGGAGCTGTTTTTT
- | TRBJ1-1 | - | TRBV30 | CAWSGQYEAFF | TGTGCCTGGAGTGGGCAGTATGAAGCTTTCTTT
TRBD1 | TRBJ1-2 | - | TRBV29-1 | CSLGTPGGGYTF | TGCAGCTTGGGTACTCCAGGGGGTGGCTACACCTTC
TRBD1 | TRBJ1-2 | few | TRBV2 | CASSDTGGMFDYGYTF | TGTGCCAGCAGTGACACAGGGGGTATGTTCGACTATGGCTACACCTTC
- | TRBJ1-5 | - | TRBV12-5 | CASGRSGDGVRSNQPQHF | TGTGCTAGTGGCCGCTCCGGGGACGGCGTTAGGAGCAATCAGCCCCAGCATTTT
- | TRBJ1-4 | few | TRBV2 | CASHTGSNEKLFF | TGTGCCAGCCATACGGGTAGTAATGAAAAACTGTTTTTT
- | TRBJ1-2 | - | TRBV4-3 | CASSQGQGGQYGYTF | TGCGCCAGCAGCCAAGGACAAGGGGGGCAGTACGGCTACACCTTC
- | TRBJ2-7 | few | TRBV7-9 | CASSLVANSYEQYF | TGTGCCAGCAGCTTAGTAGCGAACTCCTACGAGCAGTACTTC
- | TRBJ1-1 | few | TRBV19 | CASGPQNTEAFF | TGTGCCAGTGGACCACAGAACACTGAAGCTTTCTTT
- | TRBJ2-1 | - | TRBV30 | CAWSLTGSSYNEQFF | TGTGCCTGGAGTTTAACAGGTAGCTCCTACAATGAGCAGTTCTTC
- | TRBJ2-1 | - | TRBV19 | CASSMVYNEQFF | TGTGCCAGTAGTATGGTCTACAATGAGCAGTTCTTC
TRBD2 | TRBJ2-5 | - | TRBV11-2 | CASTIAGVNRGTQYF | TGTGCCAGCACTATAGCGGGGGTGAATCGTGGGACCCAGTACTTC
- | TRBJ1-5 | - | TRBV7-9 | CASSLGEPGHQPQHF | TGTGCCAGCAGCTTGGGGGAACCGGGCCATCAGCCCCAGCATTTT